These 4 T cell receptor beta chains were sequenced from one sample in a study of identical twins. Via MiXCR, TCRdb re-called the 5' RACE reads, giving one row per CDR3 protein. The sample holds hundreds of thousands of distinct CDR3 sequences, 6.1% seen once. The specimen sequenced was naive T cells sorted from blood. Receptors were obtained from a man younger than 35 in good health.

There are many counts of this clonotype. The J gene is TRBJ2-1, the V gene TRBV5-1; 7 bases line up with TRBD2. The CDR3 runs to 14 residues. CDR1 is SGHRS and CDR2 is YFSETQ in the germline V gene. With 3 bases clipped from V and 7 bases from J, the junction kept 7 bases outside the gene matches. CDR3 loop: CASSSTSNANEQFF. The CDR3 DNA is TGCGCCAGCAGCTCGACTAGCAATGCGAATGAGCAGTTCTTC.

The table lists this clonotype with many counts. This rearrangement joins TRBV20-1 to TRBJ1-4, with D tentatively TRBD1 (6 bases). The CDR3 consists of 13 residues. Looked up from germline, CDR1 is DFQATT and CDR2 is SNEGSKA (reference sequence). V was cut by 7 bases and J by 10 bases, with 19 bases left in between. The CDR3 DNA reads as TGCAGTGTATTCCAGGGGCTCAGAGGAAAACTGTTTTTT. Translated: CSVFQGLRGKLFF.

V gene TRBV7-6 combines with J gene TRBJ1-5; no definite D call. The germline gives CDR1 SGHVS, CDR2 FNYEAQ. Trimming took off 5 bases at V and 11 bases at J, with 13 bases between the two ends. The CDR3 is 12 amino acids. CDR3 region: CASSLILDTQHF. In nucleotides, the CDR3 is TGTGCCAGCAGCCTCATCCTAGACACCCAGCATTTT.

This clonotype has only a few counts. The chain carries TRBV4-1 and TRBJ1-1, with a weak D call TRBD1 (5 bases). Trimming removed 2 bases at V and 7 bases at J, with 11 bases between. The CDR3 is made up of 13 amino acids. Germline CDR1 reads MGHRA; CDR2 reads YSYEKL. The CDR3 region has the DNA TGCGCCAGCAGCCAAATACGGGGCAATGAAGCTTTCTTT. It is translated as CASSQIRGNEAFF.